The clone carrying this TCR beta chain was observed a single time. The data derive from a study of blood T cell repertoires in COVID-19. Study-level background: Material from acute and convalescent COVID-19 was sourced from the United States, Italy and Spain. The cDNA or gDNA used as material had been derived from T cells, B-cell-depleted T cells, or PBMCs.

Authors' processing steps: Reference gene primer amplification gave nucleated cell count estimates. The method was immunoSEQ multiplex PCR; TCRdb's version includes in-frame clones alone and lacks a portion of them. The DNA was the basis for D and trimming; V, J and clone size are from that table. The sample lists fewer than 100,000 clones, approximately 89% occurring once. Specimen: peripheral blood. This sequence originates from a man aged 45 to 65 with acute or convalescent COVID-19.

CDR3 protein: CASSLGTPNSPLHF. The CDR3 region has the DNA TGTGCCAGCAGCTTGGGGACACCTAATTCACCCCTCCACTTT. The rearrangement uses TRBV5-4 and TRBJ1-6; maybe TRBD1 (5 bases). There are 14 residues in the CDR3. The V gene's germline CDR1 is SGHNT and CDR2 YYREEE (reference sequence). V was trimmed by 0 bases and J by 6 bases, leaving 7 bases between them.